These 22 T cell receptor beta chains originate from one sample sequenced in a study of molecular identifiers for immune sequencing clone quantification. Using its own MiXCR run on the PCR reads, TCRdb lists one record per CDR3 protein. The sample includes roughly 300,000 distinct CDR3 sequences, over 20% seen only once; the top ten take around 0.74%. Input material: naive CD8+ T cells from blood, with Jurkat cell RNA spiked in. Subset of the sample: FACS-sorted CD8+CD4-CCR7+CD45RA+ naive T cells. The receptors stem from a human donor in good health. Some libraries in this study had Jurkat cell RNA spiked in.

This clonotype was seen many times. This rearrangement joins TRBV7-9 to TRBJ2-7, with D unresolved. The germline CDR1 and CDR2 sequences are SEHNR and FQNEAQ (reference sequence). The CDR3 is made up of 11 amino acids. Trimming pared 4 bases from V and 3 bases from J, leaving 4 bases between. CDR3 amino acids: CASSSVYEQYF. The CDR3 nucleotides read TGTGCCAGCAGCTCCGTCTACGAGCAGTACTTC.

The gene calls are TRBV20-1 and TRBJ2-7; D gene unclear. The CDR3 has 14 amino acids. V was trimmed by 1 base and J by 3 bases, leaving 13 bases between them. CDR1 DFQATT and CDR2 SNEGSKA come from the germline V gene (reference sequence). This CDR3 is CSARGATTVYEQYF. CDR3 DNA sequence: TGCAGTGCTAGAGGTGCCACAACAGTCTACGAGCAGTACTTC.

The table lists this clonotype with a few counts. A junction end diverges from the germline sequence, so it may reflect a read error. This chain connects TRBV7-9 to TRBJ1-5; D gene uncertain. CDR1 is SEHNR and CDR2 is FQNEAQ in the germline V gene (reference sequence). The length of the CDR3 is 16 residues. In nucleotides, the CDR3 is TGTGCCAGCAGCCCCCTTGGGGTGGGGAGCAGTCAGCCCCAGCATTTT. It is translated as CASSPLGVGSSQPQHF.

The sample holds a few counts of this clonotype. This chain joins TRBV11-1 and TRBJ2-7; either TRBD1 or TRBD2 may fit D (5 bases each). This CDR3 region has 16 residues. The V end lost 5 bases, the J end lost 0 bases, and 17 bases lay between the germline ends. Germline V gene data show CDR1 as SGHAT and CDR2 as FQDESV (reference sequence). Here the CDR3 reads CASSARRGKISYEQYF. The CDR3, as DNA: TGTGCCAGCAGCGCCCGCCGGGGCAAGATCTCCTACGAGCAGTACTTC.

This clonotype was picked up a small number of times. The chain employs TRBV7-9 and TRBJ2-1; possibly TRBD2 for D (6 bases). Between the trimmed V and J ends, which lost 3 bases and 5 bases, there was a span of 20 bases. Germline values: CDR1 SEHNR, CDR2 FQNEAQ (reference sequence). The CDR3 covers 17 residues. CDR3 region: CASSFVMRGTEHNEQFF. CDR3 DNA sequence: TGTGCCAGCAGCTTTGTAATGCGCGGGACCGAGCACAATGAGCAGTTCTTC.

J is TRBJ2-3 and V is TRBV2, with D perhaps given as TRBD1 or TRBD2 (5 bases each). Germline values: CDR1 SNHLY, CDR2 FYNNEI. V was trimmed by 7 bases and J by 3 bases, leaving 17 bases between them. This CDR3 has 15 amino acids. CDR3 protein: CASTGGPYHTDTQYF. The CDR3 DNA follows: TGTGCCAGCACTGGGGGACCCTACCATACAGATACGCAGTATTTT.

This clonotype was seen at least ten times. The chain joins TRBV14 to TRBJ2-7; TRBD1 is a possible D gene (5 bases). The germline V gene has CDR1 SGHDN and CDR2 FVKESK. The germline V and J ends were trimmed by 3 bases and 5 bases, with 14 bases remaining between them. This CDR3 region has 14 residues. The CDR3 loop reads CASSHREERNEQYF. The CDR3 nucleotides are TGTGCCAGCAGCCACAGGGAAGAAAGGAACGAGCAGTACTTC.

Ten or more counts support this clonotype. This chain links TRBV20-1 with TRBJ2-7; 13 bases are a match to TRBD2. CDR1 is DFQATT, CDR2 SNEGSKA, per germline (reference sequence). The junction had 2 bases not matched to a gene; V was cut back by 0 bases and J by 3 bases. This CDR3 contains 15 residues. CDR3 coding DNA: TGCAGTGCTAGAGAGGGACTAGCGGGATTCTACGAGCAGTACTTC. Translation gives CSAREGLAGFYEQYF.

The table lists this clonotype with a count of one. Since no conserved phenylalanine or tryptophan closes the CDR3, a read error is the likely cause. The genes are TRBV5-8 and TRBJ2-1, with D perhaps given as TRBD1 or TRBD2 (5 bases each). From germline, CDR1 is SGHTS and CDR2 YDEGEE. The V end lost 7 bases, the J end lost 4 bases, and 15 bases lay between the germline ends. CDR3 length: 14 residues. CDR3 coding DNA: TGTGCCAGCCGGGACGGAGTACCATACAATGAGCAGTTCATC. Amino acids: CASRDGVPYNEQFI.

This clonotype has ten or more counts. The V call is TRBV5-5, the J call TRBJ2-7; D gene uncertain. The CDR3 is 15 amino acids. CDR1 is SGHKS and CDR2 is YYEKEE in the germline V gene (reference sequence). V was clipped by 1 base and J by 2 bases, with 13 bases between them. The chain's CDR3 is CASSLFTGIAYEQYF. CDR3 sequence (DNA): TGTGCCAGCAGCTTGTTTACCGGCATTGCCTACGAGCAGTACTTC.

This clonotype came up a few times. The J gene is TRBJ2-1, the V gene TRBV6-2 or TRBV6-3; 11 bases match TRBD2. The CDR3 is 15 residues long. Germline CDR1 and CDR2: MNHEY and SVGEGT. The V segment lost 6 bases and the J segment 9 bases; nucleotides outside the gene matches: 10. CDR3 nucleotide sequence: TGTGCCAGCAGCCCCCTAGCGGGGGGCCAGGGTGAGCAGTTCTTC. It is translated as CASSPLAGGQGEQFF.

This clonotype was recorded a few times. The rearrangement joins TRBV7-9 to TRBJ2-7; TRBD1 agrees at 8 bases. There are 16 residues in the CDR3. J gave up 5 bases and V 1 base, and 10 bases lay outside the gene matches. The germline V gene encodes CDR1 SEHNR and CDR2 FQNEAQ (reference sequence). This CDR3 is CASSLGMTGAMDEQYF. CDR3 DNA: TGTGCCAGCAGCTTAGGTATGACAGGGGCGATGGACGAGCAGTACTTC.

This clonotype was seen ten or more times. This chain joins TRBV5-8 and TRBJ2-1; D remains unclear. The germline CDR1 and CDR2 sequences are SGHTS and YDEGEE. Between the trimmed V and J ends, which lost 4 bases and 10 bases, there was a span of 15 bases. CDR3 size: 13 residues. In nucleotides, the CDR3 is TGTGCCAGCAGCCTTGGGCCCGGCTCGGAGCAGTTCTTC. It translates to CASSLGPGSEQFF.

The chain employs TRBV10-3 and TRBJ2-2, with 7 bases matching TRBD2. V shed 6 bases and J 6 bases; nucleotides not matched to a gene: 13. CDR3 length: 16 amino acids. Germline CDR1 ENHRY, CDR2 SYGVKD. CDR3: CAIRPLAEPTPGELFF. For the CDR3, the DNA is TGTGCCATCAGACCTCTAGCGGAGCCGACCCCCGGGGAGCTGTTTTTT.

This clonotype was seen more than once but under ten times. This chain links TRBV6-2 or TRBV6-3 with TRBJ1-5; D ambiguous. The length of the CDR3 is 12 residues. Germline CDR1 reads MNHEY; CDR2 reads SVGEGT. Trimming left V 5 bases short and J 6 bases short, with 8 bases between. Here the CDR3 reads CASSPGIQPQHF. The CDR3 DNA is TGTGCCAGCAGTCCGGGGATTCAGCCCCAGCATTTT.

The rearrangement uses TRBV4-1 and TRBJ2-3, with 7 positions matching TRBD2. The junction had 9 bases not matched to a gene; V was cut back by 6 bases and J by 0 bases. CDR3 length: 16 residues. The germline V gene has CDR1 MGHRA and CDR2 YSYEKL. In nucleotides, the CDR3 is TGCGCCAGCAGACAATCGGGGGGATCAAGCACAGATACGCAGTATTTT. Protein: CASRQSGGSSTDTQYF.

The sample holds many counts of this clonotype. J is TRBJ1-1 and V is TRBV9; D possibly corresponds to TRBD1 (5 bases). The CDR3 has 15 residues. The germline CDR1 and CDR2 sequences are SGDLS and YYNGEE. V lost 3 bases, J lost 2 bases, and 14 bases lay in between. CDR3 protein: CASSGGEGPNTEAFF. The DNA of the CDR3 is TGTGCCAGCAGCGGGGGCGAAGGGCCTAACACTGAAGCTTTCTTT. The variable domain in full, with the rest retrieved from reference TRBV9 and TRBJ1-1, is DSGVTQTPKHLITATGQRVTLRCSPRSGDLSVYWYQQSLDQGLQFLIQYYNGEERAKGNILERFSAQQFPDLHSELNLSSLELGDSALYFCASSGGEGPNTEAFFGQGTRLTVV.

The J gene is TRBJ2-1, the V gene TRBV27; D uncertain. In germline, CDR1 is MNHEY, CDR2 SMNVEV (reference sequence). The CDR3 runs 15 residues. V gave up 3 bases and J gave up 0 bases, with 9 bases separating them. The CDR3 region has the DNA TGTGCCAGCAGTTTTTCCAGCCCCTCCTACAATGAGCAGTTCTTC. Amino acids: CASSFSSPSYNEQFF.

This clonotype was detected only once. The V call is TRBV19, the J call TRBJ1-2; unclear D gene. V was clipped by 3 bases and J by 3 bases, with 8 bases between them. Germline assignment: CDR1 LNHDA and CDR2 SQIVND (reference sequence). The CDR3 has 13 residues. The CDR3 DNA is TGTGCCAGTAGTATGGCAGGAGACTATGGCTACACCTTC. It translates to CASSMAGDYGYTF.

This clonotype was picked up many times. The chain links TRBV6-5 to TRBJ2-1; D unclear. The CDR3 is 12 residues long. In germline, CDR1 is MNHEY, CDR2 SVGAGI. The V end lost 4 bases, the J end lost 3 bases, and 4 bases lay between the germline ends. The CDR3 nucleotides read TGTGCCAGCAGTTCCGACTACAATGAGCAGTTCTTC. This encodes CASSSDYNEQFF.

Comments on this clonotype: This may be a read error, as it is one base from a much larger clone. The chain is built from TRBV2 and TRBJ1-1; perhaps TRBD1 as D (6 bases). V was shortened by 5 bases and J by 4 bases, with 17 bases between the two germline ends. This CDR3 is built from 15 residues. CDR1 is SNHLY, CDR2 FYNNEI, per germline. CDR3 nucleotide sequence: TGTGCCAGCAGTAACCCCCGGGGGGCCGGCACTGAAGCTTTCTTT. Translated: CASSNPRGAGTEAFF.

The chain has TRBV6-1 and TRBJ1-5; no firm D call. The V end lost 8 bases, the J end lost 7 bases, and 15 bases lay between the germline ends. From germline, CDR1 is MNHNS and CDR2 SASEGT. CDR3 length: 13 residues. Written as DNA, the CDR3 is TGTGCCAGCCGTTTCCAAAGTGGCCAGCCCCAGCATTTT. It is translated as CASRFQSGQPQHF.